These T cell receptor beta chains were read from a single sample in a study of blood T cell repertoires in COVID-19. TCRdb keeps only in-frame clones here, not all; method: immunoSEQ multiplex PCR. This sample carries approximately 200,000 clones, roughly 85% of them seen once, and the ten largest clones take 15% to 20%. The sequenced sample was PBMCs or T cells enriched from blood (not recorded which). Receptors were obtained from a man aged 40-49 years who had recovered from COVID-19. Each CDR3 is given with its conserved first and last residue. Fields, in order: D gene, V gene, J gene, CDR3 protein, CDR3 DNA. A D gene is named only where the DNA matches it firmly.

D gene: TRBD1; V gene: TRBV6-2/TRBV6-3; J gene: TRBJ1-3; CDR3 protein: CASSYSGRQGAPGNTIYF; CDR3 DNA: TGTGCCAGCAGTTACTCTGGAAGACAGGGGGCGCCTGGAAACACCATATATTTT
D gene: -; V gene: TRBV11-3; J gene: TRBJ2-5; CDR3 protein: CASSLYTGVETQYF; CDR3 DNA: TGTGCCAGCAGCTTATATACGGGAGTTGAGACCCAGTACTTC
D gene: -; V gene: TRBV2; J gene: TRBJ2-7; CDR3 protein: CASQGEWLYEQYF; CDR3 DNA: TGTGCCAGCCAGGGTGAGTGGCTCTACGAGCAGTACTTC
D gene: -; V gene: TRBV14; J gene: TRBJ2-1; CDR3 protein: CASSHTKFQGSEQFF; CDR3 DNA: TGTGCCAGCAGCCACACTAAGTTCCAAGGCAGTGAGCAGTTCTTC
D gene: TRBD1; V gene: TRBV19; J gene: TRBJ1-1; CDR3 protein: CASRDRATEAFF; CDR3 DNA: TGTGCCAGTAGAGACAGGGCAACTGAAGCTTTCTTT
D gene: -; V gene: TRBV5-4; J gene: TRBJ2-5; CDR3 protein: CASSLGQGLRETQYF; CDR3 DNA: TGTGCCAGCAGTCTAGGGCAGGGGTTAAGGGAGACCCAGTACTTC
D gene: -; V gene: TRBV10-1; J gene: TRBJ1-4; CDR3 protein: CASSDGLNEKLFF; CDR3 DNA: TGCGCCAGCAGTGACGGACTTAATGAAAAACTGTTTTTT
D gene: TRBD1; V gene: TRBV27; J gene: TRBJ2-1; CDR3 protein: CASSLQGTAPYNEQFF; CDR3 DNA: TGTGCCAGCAGCCTTCAAGGGACAGCACCCTACAATGAGCAGTTCTTC
D gene: TRBD2; V gene: TRBV5-4; J gene: TRBJ2-7; CDR3 protein: CASSLVSGSSHEQYF; CDR3 DNA: TGTGCCAGCAGCTTGGTTAGCGGGAGTTCCCACGAGCAGTACTTC
D gene: -; V gene: TRBV6-5; J gene: TRBJ1-1; CDR3 protein: CASSYARGTEAFF; CDR3 DNA: TGTGCCAGCAGTTACGCCCGGGGAACTGAAGCTTTCTTT
D gene: TRBD2; V gene: TRBV15; J gene: TRBJ2-7; CDR3 protein: CATSREALAGTTYEQYF; CDR3 DNA: TGTGCCACCAGCAGAGAGGCGCTAGCGGGGACTACCTACGAGCAGTACTTC
D gene: -; V gene: TRBV19; J gene: TRBJ1-5; CDR3 protein: CASTLIWGEADQPQHF; CDR3 DNA: TGTGCCAGCACTCTCATATGGGGGGAGGCCGATCAGCCCCAGCATTTT
D gene: -; V gene: TRBV28; J gene: TRBJ2-7; CDR3 protein: CASSFPAGSYEQYF; CDR3 DNA: TGTGCCAGCAGTTTTCCTGCCGGTTCCTACGAGCAGTACTTC
D gene: -; V gene: TRBV14; J gene: TRBJ1-2; CDR3 protein: CASSPDINYGYTF; CDR3 DNA: TGTGCCAGCAGCCCGGACATTAACTATGGCTACACCTTC
D gene: TRBD1; V gene: TRBV30; J gene: TRBJ1-5; CDR3 protein: CAWSLDREPQHF; CDR3 DNA: TGTGCCTGGAGCTTGGACAGGGAGCCCCAGCATTTT
D gene: -; V gene: TRBV5-6; J gene: TRBJ2-1; CDR3 protein: CASSLRSPKQFF; CDR3 DNA: TGTGCCAGCAGCTTGCGTTCGCCTAAGCAGTTCTTC